The clone carrying this T cell receptor beta chain was observed once. Its antigen is unknown. This sample is part of a study of cytomegalovirus exposure and HLA in healthy donors. PCR employed 60 Vbeta and 13 Jbeta primers. Sequencing was performed with immunoSEQ multiplex PCR; in TCRdb, only in-frame clones are kept and a portion is missing. Here the sample spans roughly 150,000 clones, around 73% being singletons. Study-wide findings and caveats: Later on, analysis showed that most CMV-associated TCR beta chains appeared to be HLA-restricted.

The trim removed 1 base at V and 4 bases at J, leaving 1 base unmatched. Germline values: CDR1 LNHNV, CDR2 YYDKDF (reference sequence). The CDR3 length is 14 residues. The origin of this receptor is a woman under 30 in good health and CMV-seropositive. The sample comprised PBMCs. This sequence joins TRBV15 and TRBJ2-1; 7 bases align to TRBD2. The CDR3 sequence is CATSRVSGYNEQFF. In nucleotides, the CDR3 is TGTGCCACCAGCAGAGTTAGCGGGTACAATGAGCAGTTCTTC.